Each of the 8 T cell receptor beta chains below was sequenced from the same sample in a study of cytomegalovirus exposure and HLA in healthy donors. It was with 60 Vbeta and 13 Jbeta primers that the PCR ran. Clones were read by immunoSEQ multiplex PCR, and TCRdb kept only the in-frame ones, dropping some. The top ten clones hold about 1.9% of a sample with about 180,000 clones, about four fifths of them seen once. Sequenced: PBMCs. Every receptor here comes from a woman in her thirties in good health and CMV-seronegative.

The genes are TRBV4-2 and TRBJ1-1, with TRBD1 as a possible D gene (5 bases). The CDR3 spans 15 residues. Germline loops: CDR1 LGHNA, CDR2 YNFKEQ. V lost 0 bases, J lost 0 bases, and 8 bases lay in between. The CDR3 protein is CASSQERQMNTEAFF. The CDR3 nucleotides are TGTGCCAGCAGCCAAGAGCGACAGATGAACACTGAAGCTTTCTTT.

This sequence joins TRBV5-1 and TRBJ2-7, with 9 bases identical to TRBD2. Germline V gene data show CDR1 as SGHRS and CDR2 as YFSETQ. The CDR3 has 17 amino acids. V dropped 0 bases and J dropped 2; count of bases not matched to a gene: 9. As DNA, the CDR3 is TGCGCCAGCAGCTTGGGCCTCGCGGGGGGGCGGGCCTACGAGCAGTACTTC. This sequence encodes CASSLGLAGGRAYEQYF.

The chain has TRBV7-3 and TRBJ2-2; 11 bases are a match to TRBD2. Germline lookup yields CDR1 SGHTA and CDR2 FQGTGA. V lost 1 base, J lost 5 bases, and 6 bases stayed unmatched. CDR3 size: 17 residues. CDR3 DNA sequence: TGTGCCAGCAGCTTAAGTCCTAGCGGGGGGATGACCGGGGAGCTGTTTTTT. It is translated as CASSLSPSGGMTGELFF.

V gene TRBV5-1 combines with J gene TRBJ2-1; 10 bases are shared with TRBD1. The CDR3 consists of 13 residues. Germline values: CDR1 SGHRS, CDR2 YFSETQ. Unmatched junction bases numbered 9, after V lost 4 bases and J lost 14 bases. Written as DNA, the CDR3 is TGCGCCAGCAGCCCCGACAGGGGGCTTACCGAGTTCTTC. It codes for CASSPDRGLTEFF.

This chain uses TRBV27 with TRBJ1-1; 10 bases fit TRBD1. Losses at the gene ends were 6 bases for V and 5 bases for J; bases not matched to a gene: 12. The germline CDR1 and CDR2 sequences are MNHEY and SMNVEV (reference sequence). This CDR3 contains 16 residues. CDR3: CASSFRQGAGWTEAFF. The CDR3 nucleotides read TGTGCCAGCAGCTTCCGACAGGGGGCAGGCTGGACTGAAGCTTTCTTT.

The genes are TRBV13 and TRBJ2-2, with 15 bases aligning to TRBD2. From germline, CDR1 is PRHDT and CDR2 FYEKMQ (reference sequence). The CDR3 extends over 19 amino acids. Trimming cost V 6 bases and J 1 base; bases outside gene matches: 9. CDR3 in DNA: TGTGCCAGCAGACCAAACCCGGGACTAGCGGGGGGGAACACCGGGGAGCTGTTTTTT. This codes for CASRPNPGLAGGNTGELFF.

V is TRBV2 and J is TRBJ2-1; D is possibly TRBD1 (5 bases). CDR1 and CDR2 (germline): SNHLY, FYNNEI. The CDR3 length is 13 residues. V lost 4 bases to trimming and J lost 6 bases, with 10 bases between them. CDR3 DNA: TGTGCCAGCAGTGTGCAGGGTTTCAATGAGCAGTTCTTC. Its protein is CASSVQGFNEQFF.

The V call is TRBV4-2, the J call TRBJ1-2; a weak D match, TRBD1 (5 bases). The CDR3 loop spans 16 amino acids. Per germline, CDR1 LGHNA and CDR2 YNFKEQ. Trimming removed 0 bases from V and 7 bases from J, with 18 bases in between. The DNA of the CDR3 is TGTGCCAGCAGCCAAGATGGCCAGCAGGGTTTCTCTGGCTACACCTTC. This translates into CASSQDGQQGFSGYTF.